The 2 T cell receptor beta chains listed next were all sequenced from one sample in a study of blood T cell repertoires in COVID-19. TCRdb keeps only in-frame clones here, not all; method: immunoSEQ multiplex PCR. Of about 140,000 clones listed, 85% were seen once; the top ten hold roughly 2.9%. Input material: peripheral blood. These receptors originate from a man aged 45-65 years with acute or convalescent COVID-19.

The rearrangement links TRBV7-3 to TRBJ2-1; 16 bases match TRBD2. This CDR3 spans 19 amino acids. J gave up 0 bases and V 4 bases, and 6 bases lay outside the gene matches. Germline V CDR1 and CDR2: SGHTA, FQGTGA. Here the CDR3 reads CASSSLGLAGGSSYNEQFF. The CDR3 nucleotides are TGTGCCAGCAGCTCCCTGGGACTAGCGGGGGGGAGCTCCTACAATGAGCAGTTCTTC.

The rearrangement uses TRBV5-1 and TRBJ1-6; D gene uncertain. Germline CDR1 and CDR2: SGHRS and YFSETQ. This CDR3 is built from 14 residues. V was clipped by 3 bases and J by 6 bases, with 10 bases between them. DNA of the CDR3: TGCGCCAGCAGCTGGGAGGGAGGTAATTCACCCCTCCACTTT. Its protein product is CASSWEGGNSPLHF.